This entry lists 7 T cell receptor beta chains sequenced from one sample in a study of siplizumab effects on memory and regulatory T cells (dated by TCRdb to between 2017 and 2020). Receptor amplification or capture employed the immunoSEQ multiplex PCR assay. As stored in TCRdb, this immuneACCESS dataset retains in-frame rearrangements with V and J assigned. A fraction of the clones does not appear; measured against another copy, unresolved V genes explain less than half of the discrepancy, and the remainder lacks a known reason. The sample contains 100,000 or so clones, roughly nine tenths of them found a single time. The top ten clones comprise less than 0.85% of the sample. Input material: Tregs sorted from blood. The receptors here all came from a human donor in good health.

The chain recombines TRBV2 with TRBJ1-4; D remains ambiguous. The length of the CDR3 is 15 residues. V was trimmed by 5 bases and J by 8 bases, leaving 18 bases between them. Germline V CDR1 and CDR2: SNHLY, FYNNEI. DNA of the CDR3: TGTGCCAGCAGTCCGGGCCTGGCGGCCGGGGAAAAACTGTTTTTT. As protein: CASSPGLAAGEKLFF.

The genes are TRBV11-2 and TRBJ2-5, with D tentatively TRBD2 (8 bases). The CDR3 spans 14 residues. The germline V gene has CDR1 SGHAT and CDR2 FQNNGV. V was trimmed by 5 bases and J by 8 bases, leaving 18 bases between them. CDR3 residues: CASSGSGKGGTQYF. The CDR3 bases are TGTGCCAGCAGCGGTAGCGGGAAAGGGGGCACCCAGTACTTC.

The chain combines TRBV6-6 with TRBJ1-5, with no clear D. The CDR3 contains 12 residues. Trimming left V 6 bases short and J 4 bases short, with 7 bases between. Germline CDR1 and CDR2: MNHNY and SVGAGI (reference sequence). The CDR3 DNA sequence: TGTGCCAGCAGGGGGAGAAATCAGCCCCAGCATTTT. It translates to CASRGRNQPQHF.

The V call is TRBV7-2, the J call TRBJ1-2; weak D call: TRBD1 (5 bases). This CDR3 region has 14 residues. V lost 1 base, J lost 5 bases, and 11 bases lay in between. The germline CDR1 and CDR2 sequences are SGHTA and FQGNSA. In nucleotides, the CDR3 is TGTGCCAGCAGCTTAGGTAGGGGACCATATGGCTACACCTTC. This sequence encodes CASSLGRGPYGYTF.

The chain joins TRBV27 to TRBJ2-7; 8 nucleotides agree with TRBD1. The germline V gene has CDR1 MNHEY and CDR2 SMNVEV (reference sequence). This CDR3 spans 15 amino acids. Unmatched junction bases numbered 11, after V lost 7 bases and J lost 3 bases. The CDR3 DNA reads TGTGCCAGCACAAAAACAAACAGGGGGAACTACGAGCAGTACTTC. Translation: CASTKTNRGNYEQYF.

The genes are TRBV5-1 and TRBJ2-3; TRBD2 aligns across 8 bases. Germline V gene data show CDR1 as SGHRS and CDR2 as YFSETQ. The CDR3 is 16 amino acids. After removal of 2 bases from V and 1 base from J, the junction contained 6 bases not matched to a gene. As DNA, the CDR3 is TGCGCCAGCAGCTTTGGCGGGAGGTTTCGCACAGATACGCAGTATTTT. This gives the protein CASSFGGRFRTDTQYF.

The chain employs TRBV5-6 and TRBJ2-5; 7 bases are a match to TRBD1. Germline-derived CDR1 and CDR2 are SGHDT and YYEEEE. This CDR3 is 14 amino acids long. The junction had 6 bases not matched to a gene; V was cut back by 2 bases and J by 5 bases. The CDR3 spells CASSLTGVGETQYF. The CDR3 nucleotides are TGTGCCAGCAGCTTAACAGGGGTGGGCGAGACCCAGTACTTC.